This T cell receptor (beta chain) was sequenced during a study of cytomegalovirus exposure and HLA in healthy donors. Findings of the study overall: Both high specificity and high sensitivity reportedly marked the classifier's diagnosis of cytomegalovirus status. Overall, around 160 TCR beta chains were annotated as cytomegalovirus-associated. For most TCR sequences rarity was the rule, although some public TCRs occurred in many donors. That first-cohort TCR clusters tended to co-occur in the roughly 130 validation repertoires was found in a later analysis.

Worth noting for this clone: Its antigen remains unidentified.

The CDR3 has 16 residues. V gave up 5 bases and J gave up 2 bases; unmatched junction bases: 7. CDR1 is SGHNT, CDR2 YENEEA, per germline. Clones were sequenced by immunoSEQ multiplex PCR, and TCRdb holds only the in-frame ones, with some missing. This sample has 100,000 to 150,000 clones, with 89% found just once. The source is a woman aged 18-29 years in good health and CMV-seronegative. The chain uses TRBV11-3 and TRBJ2-5; 11 bases align to TRBD2. The sequencing sample was made of PBMCs. CDR3 coding DNA: TGTGCCAGCAGCCCGTCTATAGCGGGAGGGCAAGAGACCCAGTACTTC. As protein: CASSPSIAGGQETQYF.